The sequence of this TCR beta chain was determined in a study of PD-1 blockade in mismatch repair-deficient tumors. All patients were mismatch repair deficient, assessed by either PCR or immunohistochemistry. Study-wide results and limits: Rapid post-treatment expansion, then contraction, generally preceding radiologic response, marked tumor-resident clones.

Generated by immunoSEQ multiplex PCR, the TCRdb table keeps only in-frame clones and is missing some. The sample has around 49,000 clones; roughly 82% are singletons. With regard to this clone: Its cognate antigen is unknown.

The V gene's germline CDR1 is MNHNY and CDR2 SVGAGI (reference sequence). The length of the CDR3 is 15 residues. With 2 bases clipped from V and 0 bases from J, the junction kept 4 bases outside the gene matches. The V gene is TRBV6-6, the J gene TRBJ2-7; 7 nucleotides align to TRBD1. The TCR sequence derives from an adult with mismatch repair-deficient cancer. Sequenced material: PBMCs, taken before pembrolizumab treatment. In nucleotides, the CDR3 is TGTGCCAGCAGTTACCCGGGACAGAGCTCCTACGAGCAGTACTTC. Protein: CASSYPGQSSYEQYF.